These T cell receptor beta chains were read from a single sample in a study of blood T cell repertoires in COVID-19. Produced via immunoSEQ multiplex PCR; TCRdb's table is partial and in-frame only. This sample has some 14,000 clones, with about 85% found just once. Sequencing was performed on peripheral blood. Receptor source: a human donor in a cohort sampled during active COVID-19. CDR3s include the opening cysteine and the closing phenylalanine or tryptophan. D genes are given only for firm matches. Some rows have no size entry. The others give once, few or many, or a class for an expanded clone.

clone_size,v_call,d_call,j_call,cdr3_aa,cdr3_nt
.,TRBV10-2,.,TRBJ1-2,CASSESEGGNYGYTF,TGCGCCAGCAGTGAAAGTGAGGGAGGGAACTATGGCTACACCTTC
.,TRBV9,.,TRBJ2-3,CASSVGVGQGTDTQYF,TGTGCCAGCAGCGTAGGCGTAGGGCAGGGAACAGATACGCAGTATTTT
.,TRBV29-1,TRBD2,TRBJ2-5,CSGAGGAQETQYF,TGCAGCGGAGCGGGAGGGGCCCAAGAGACCCAGTACTTC
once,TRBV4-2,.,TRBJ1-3,CASSQEQQASGNTIYF,TGTGCCAGCAGCCAGGAACAACAGGCTTCTGGAAACACCATATATTTT
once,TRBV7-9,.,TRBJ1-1,CASSPKSLENTEAFF,TGTGCCAGCAGTCCTAAGTCCCTTGAGAACACTGAAGCTTTCTTT
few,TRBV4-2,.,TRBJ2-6,CASSQRGGSGANVLTF,TGTGCCAGCAGCCAAAGGGGGGGCTCCGGGGCCAACGTCCTGACTTTC
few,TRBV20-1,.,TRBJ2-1,CSASGLLNEQFF,TGCAGTGCTAGTGGACTGCTGAATGAGCAGTTCTTC
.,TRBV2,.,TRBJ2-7,CASSGESSRSSYEQYF,TGTGCCAGCAGTGGCGAGTCGAGCCGGAGCTCCTACGAGCAGTACTTC
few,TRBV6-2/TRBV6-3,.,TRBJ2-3,CASSRPGGTDTQYF,TGTGCCAGCAGTCGCCCGGGGGGCACAGATACGCAGTATTTT
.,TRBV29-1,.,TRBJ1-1,CSVPTGTEAFF,TGCAGCGTACCGACAGGTACTGAAGCTTTCTTT
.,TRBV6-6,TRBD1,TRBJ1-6,CASRIPGQGNSPLHF,TGTGCCAGCAGAATCCCGGGACAGGGTAATTCACCCCTCCACTTT
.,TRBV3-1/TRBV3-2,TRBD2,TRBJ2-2,CASSLRQEKSGRALNTGELFF,TGTGCCAGCAGCCTAAGGCAGGAGAAAAGCGGGAGGGCCCTGAACACCGGGGAGCTGTTTTTT
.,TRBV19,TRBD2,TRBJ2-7,CASSASGWNYEQYF,TGTGCCAGTAGTGCTAGCGGGTGGAACTACGAGCAGTACTTC
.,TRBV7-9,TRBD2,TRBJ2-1,CASSLGGTSGTYNEQFF,TGTGCCAGCAGCTTAGGGGGGACTAGCGGAACTTACAATGAGCAGTTCTTC
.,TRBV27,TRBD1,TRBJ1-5,CASSSRTGKYSNQPQHF,TGTGCCAGCAGTTCACGGACAGGAAAATATAGCAATCAGCCCCAGCATTTT
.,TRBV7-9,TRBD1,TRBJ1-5,CASSSRGQVGQPQHF,TGTGCCAGCAGCTCCAGGGGGCAGGTGGGTCAGCCCCAGCATTTT
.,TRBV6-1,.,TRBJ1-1,CASSEEVGGLAEAFF,TGTGCCAGCAGTGAAGAAGTGGGAGGCCTAGCTGAAGCTTTCTTT
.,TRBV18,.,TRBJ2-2,CASSPVGTNYDTGELFF,TGTGCCAGCTCACCAGTAGGGACAAACTATGACACCGGGGAGCTGTTTTTT
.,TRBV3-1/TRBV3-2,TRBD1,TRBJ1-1,CASSGQGLTEAFF,TGTGCCAGCAGCGGACAGGGTCTCACTGAAGCTTTCTTT
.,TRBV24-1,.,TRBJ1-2,CATSDADPSWNGYTF,TGTGCCACCAGTGACGCCGACCCTAGCTGGAATGGCTACACCTTC
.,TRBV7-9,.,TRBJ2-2,CASSLDRFIGELFF,TGTGCCAGCAGCTTAGACAGGTTCATCGGGGAGCTGTTTTTT
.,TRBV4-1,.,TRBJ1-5,CASSQVTGLNQPQHF,TGCGCCAGCAGCCAAGTAACAGGGCTCAATCAGCCCCAGCATTTT
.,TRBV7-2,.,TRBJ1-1,CASSSRGGFTEAFF,TGTGCCAGCAGCTCCAGGGGCGGTTTCACTGAAGCTTTCTTT
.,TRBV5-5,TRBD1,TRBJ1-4,CASSLVLQGSEKLFF,TGTGCCAGCAGCTTGGTTCTACAGGGGAGTGAAAAACTGTTTTTT
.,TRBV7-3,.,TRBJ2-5,CASSPNGGRETQYF,TGTGCCAGCAGCCCCAATGGTGGGAGGGAGACCCAGTACTTC
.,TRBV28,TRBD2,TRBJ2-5,CASSTLAGEGETQYF,TGTGCCAGCAGTACTTTAGCGGGAGAGGGTGAGACCCAGTACTTC
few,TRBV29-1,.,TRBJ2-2,CSVRENTGELFF,TGCAGCGTTAGAGAGAACACCGGGGAGCTGTTTTTT
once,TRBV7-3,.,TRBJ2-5,CASSFGAGYQETQYF,TGTGCCAGCAGCTTTGGGGCAGGGTACCAAGAGACCCAGTACTTC
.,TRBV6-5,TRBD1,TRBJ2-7,CARPPGQCSYEQYF,TGTGCCAGGCCTCCGGGACAGTGCTCCTACGAGCAGTACTTC
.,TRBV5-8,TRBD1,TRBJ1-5,CASSWTGELSQHF,TGTGCCAGCAGCTGGACAGGAGAACTGTCCCAGCATTTT
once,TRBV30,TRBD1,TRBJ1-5,CAWARGLSNQPQHF,TGTGCCTGGGCTAGGGGGCTGTCGAACCAGCCCCAGCATTTT
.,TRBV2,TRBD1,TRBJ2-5,CASSAPMGTGGWVTQYF,TGTGCCAGCAGTGCCCCCATGGGGACAGGGGGTTGGGTGACCCAGTACTTC
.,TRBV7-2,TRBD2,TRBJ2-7,CASSLGGSGRAYEQYF,TGTGCCAGCAGCTTAGGAGGTAGCGGGCGTGCCTACGAGCAGTACTTC
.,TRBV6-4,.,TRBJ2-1,CASSEKPTYNEQFF,TGTGCCAGCAGTGAGAAGCCGACCTACAATGAGCAGTTCTTC
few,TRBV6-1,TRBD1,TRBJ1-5,CASSEALQGTGGQPQHF,TGTGCCAGCAGTGAAGCGCTCCAAGGGACAGGGGGTCAGCCCCAGCATTTT
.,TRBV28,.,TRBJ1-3,CASSPNRARTGNTIYF,TGTGCCAGCAGTCCTAACAGGGCTAGAACTGGAAACACCATATATTTT
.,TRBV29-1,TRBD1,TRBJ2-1,CSAPWTGYNEQFF,TGCAGCGCCCCATGGACAGGCTACAATGAGCAGTTCTTC
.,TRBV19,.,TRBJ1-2,CASKGTLSGGYTF,TGTGCCAGTAAGGGGACACTATCTGGAGGCTACACCTTC